This T cell receptor (beta chain) was sequenced during a study of cytomegalovirus exposure and HLA in healthy donors (dated by TCRdb to between 2016 and 2019). In the study overall: According to an earlier analysis of a few hundred of the donors, 150 million to 200 million T cells yielded 117 million unique TCR beta sequences and about 300 Gb of sequence data. An early release that covered around 590 HLA-typed donors contained approximately 300 gigabases of sequencing data and approximately 85 million unique TCR sequences. Among the roughly 400 genotyped donors, around 81% belonged to the genetic ancestry cluster associated with self-reported Caucasian donors. The study was designed to test whether signatures of past pathogen exposure could be identified by cataloging public T cell receptors. Using immunosequencing, the study profiled T cell repertoires from approximately 700 subjects and related those repertoires to cytomegalovirus serostatus. Along with the approximately 700-subject first cohort, a separate validation cohort of over 90 different subjects was used. High-throughput TCR immunosequencing, statistical association of individual TCRs with disease status, and machine learning were combined to predict cytomegalovirus infection status. A later analysis re-examined previously published TCR beta repertoires from roughly 720 donors and added high-resolution HLA genotyping to investigate patterns of TCR occurrence. The later analysis used no new phenotypic data to find candidate immune exposures, relying instead on TCR beta sequences and their occurrence across donors. In an earlier analysis of roughly 600 of the donors, high-throughput TCR beta sequencing was used to judge whether each TCR beta V gene segment behaved as functional or pseudogenic. Donor age, sex, ethnicity and CMV serostatus were compiled together with the repertoire data. A later genetic analysis took genome-wide SNP genotypes for about 55% of the roughly 700 donors and used that subset as a discovery cohort. Every repertoire in the discovery cohort had been generated on one and the same sequencing platform. Class I and class II HLA loci were covered by the typing at four-digit resolution. Typing coverage differed by locus: A, B, C, DRB1 and DQB1 were typed in roughly 620-630 donors, DQA1 in roughly 510, DPA1 in some 600, and DPB1 in 400 to 480. A handful of DR-DQ haplotypes were handled as single units for association and clustering because linkage in the cohort was strong. Across under 500 genotyped donors of the cohort, an average of approximately 220,000 unique TCR beta nucleotide sequences per donor were sequenced, and around 19% of those sequences were non-productive.

The cohort was made up of under 800 healthy bone marrow donors. At the time of sampling, all cohort members were nominally healthy, though unrecorded immune exposures were likely present. The donor was CMV seropositive and was included in the group of 250 to 300 seropositive cohort members. Each donor provided a peripheral blood sample, and peripheral blood mononuclear cells were used for TCR beta sequencing. The Qiagen DNeasy Blood Extraction Kit was used to extract genomic DNA from the blood cell samples. The method behind the library was the immunoSEQ multiplex PCR assay. For the multiplex PCR, a mixture combining 60 forward primers for TCR Vbeta segments and 13 reverse primers for TCR Jbeta segments was used. A multiplex PCR assay on genomic DNA amplified the CDR3 region of rearranged TCR beta genes. The amplified TCR beta libraries were sequenced on the Illumina HiSeq System as 87-base-pair reads. Per the source publication's procedure: In a later analysis, tens of millions of unique TCR beta chains were counted across the roughly 670 repertoires, and around 11 million of these chains were shared by at least two donors. Raw reads were error-corrected and collapsed into unique sequences by a nearest-neighbor algorithm in which closely related sequences were merged to remove PCR and sequencing errors. CDR3 sequences were aligned to IMGT reference sequences to assign V, D and J gene segments. Each retained sequence needed at least a six-nucleotide match to both a V gene segment and a J gene segment. Rearrangements were called productive when the CDR3 lacked stop codons and stayed in frame with V and J; all others were non-productive. CDR3 was defined by IMGT convention, running from the second conserved V-encoded cysteine to the conserved J-encoded phenylalanine. Sequences without an unambiguous match to a single V gene segment were excluded from the earlier analysis of several hundred of the donors. In an earlier analysis of roughly 600 of the donors, a V segment was called functional when productive rearrangements were above 56.7%, and segregating when the standard deviation between donors exceeded 5%. A statistical classification framework was developed to diagnose cytomegalovirus status using the catalog of TCR beta chain sequences. In a later analysis, TCR nucleotide sequences were compared against IMGT/GENE-DB human TR gene sequences so that V and J genes could be assigned. The TCRdist pipeline was used in a later analysis to assign CDR3 sequences and most-parsimonious VDJ recombination scenarios. A later analysis defined each TCR beta chain by its CDR3 amino acid sequence plus V-gene family, and excluded reads lacking a unique V-gene family. A later analysis removed several hundred highly shared, low-generation-probability nucleotide sequences to deal with suspected cross-contamination and a sequencing artifact. In a later analysis, a clonal expansion index for each public chain was calculated from normalized within-repertoire ranks of inferred template counts. In a later analysis, generation probabilities were computed using a VDJ recombination model fitted to out-of-frame rearrangements, and the results were checked against IGoR. In a later analysis, hypergeometric tests were used to score TCR-TCR, TCR-HLA and TCR-CMV co-occurrence, with a repertoire-size bias correction applied to TCR pairs. To estimate false discovery rates, a later analysis permuted the HLA or CMV assignments 20 times. A later analysis grouped co-occurring TCRs with DBSCAN, adding TCRdist sequence similarity when clustering within HLA-allele-positive subsets. Repertoires with fewer than 30,000 or more than 120,000 public chains, plus five repertoires with anomalous nucleotide sharing, were excluded from co-occurrence clustering. TCRdb obtained this table from immuneACCESS and retained in-frame rearrangements with V and J assigned. These tables miss some clones; where compared with another copy, unresolved V genes account for less than half of the shortfall, and the remainder is unexplained. That table is the source of V, J and clone size, and D and trimming were worked out from the DNA. For this sample there are about 190,000 clones; roughly 80% appear just once. Roughly 6.3% of the sample rests with the top ten.

As concerns this clone: Its binding antigen is unknown. No qualities accompany the bases; no much larger clone lies one base away.

The research as a whole found: At a false discovery rate of 0.05, a later analysis linked fewer than 20,000 TCR beta sequences to specific HLA alleles. According to a later analysis, TCR association rates differed among HLA loci, with DRB1 alleles showing the most associated TCRs and HLA-C alleles showing the fewest. It was suggested by the authors that the approach could potentially be generalized to other disease states and immunological phenotypes. The cohort was sequenced for TCR beta chains only, and without alpha or paired-chain data the features that could be detected were limited. In the study, about 150 TCR beta chains were listed as associated with cytomegalovirus. In an earlier analysis of approximately 590 of the donors, most TCR beta V segments appeared in productive rearrangements about 90% or about 30% of the time, broadly matching IMGT annotations. The only immune exposure information available for the cohort was CMV serostatus. When HLA alleles, especially DR and DQ, strongly co-occurred, attributing TCR associations to individual alleles was difficult. Because counts were too low, seventeen rarely observed V segments, including chromosome 9 orphons, were left out of the earlier analysis of 587 of the donors. Sequencing depth was assumed to be roughly uniform across donors in the presence/absence analyses, though that assumption may not hold. HLA typing was unavailable for some donors at each locus, so association tests used only the typed subset. Compared with the approximately 670-donor mean, donors in an Asian-associated ancestry cluster had fewer N-insertions in productive TCRs, according to a later genetic analysis. In vitro tests confirmed that a few of the cytomegalovirus-associated TCR beta chains recognize cytomegalovirus antigens. A later analysis found that most CMV-associated TCR beta chains appeared HLA-restricted, with HLA associations seemingly driven largely by CMV exposure. A further reported finding was that TCR beta sequences accurately predicted the HLA-A and HLA-B alleles for most subjects in the first cohort. Some IMGT-functional V segments, including TRBV6-2 and TRBV6-3, could not be distinguished by the 87-base-pair reads and were therefore excluded. In a later analysis, HLA-associated TCR beta chains were found to be more clonally expanded and to have lower generation probabilities than equally common non-associated chains. A cluster of highly shared sequence variants was judged likely to represent a technical artifact of the sequencing pipeline. In a later analysis, several top co-occurrence clusters were reported to appear linked to parvovirus B19, influenza, CMV and Epstein-Barr virus. Linkage disequilibrium might explain the correlated functional status among segregating V segments, but an unknown experimental factor could not be excluded. Cytomegalovirus status was reported to be diagnosed by the classifier with high specificity and sensitivity in both the original and validation cohorts. Most TCR sequences were seen in very few donors, while some public TCRs were found in many individuals. An association between a missense DCLRE1C variant and V-gene and J-gene trimming of TCR beta chains was found in a later genetic analysis and replicated in an independent cohort.

V is trimmed back by 4 bases and J by 5 bases, and the junction contains 6 bases that no gene match accounts for. The CDR3 starts with the cysteine, ends with the phenylalanine, and has 14 residues. Only the CDR3 DNA is retained, 42 bases long and in frame from the first base. Reading the germline V gene (reference sequence) gives CDR1 SGHKS and CDR2 YYEKEE. The sequencing sample was made of PBMCs. The chain was built from TRBV5-5 and TRBJ2-5, with 9 junctional bases fitting TRBD1. This clonotype originated in a man aged 35 to 55 in good health and CMV-seropositive. The CDR3 protein is CASSRGTGWETQYF. The DNA reads TGTGCCAGCAGCCGTGGGACAGGGTGGGAGACCCAGTACTTC.